This T cell receptor (beta chain) was sequenced during a study of Ad26.COV2.S vaccination and SARS-CoV-2 variants. About the study: Ad26.COV2.S, an intramuscular injection, was given once or twice 56 days apart.

TCRdb keeps only in-frame clones here, not all; method: immunoSEQ multiplex PCR. The repertoire consists of some 340,000 clones, with around 81% occurring once and the leading ten covering 2.1%. For this clone: Its antigen is unknown.

The treatment is: some 19 received Ad26.COV2.S at low or high dose, single or two shots; 5 received placebo; per-sample allocation not given. Day 63 after the first vaccine or placebo injection was the time point for sampling. An 18-55-year-old adult in Boston served as donor. Looked up from germline, CDR1 is SGHRS and CDR2 is YFSETQ. The CDR3 extends over 14 amino acids. V was clipped by 0 bases and J by 3 bases, with 9 bases between them. Study outcomes and limitations: The breadth of spike-specific CD8+ and CD4+ T cell responses after vaccination was reportedly substantial.

The sample was peripheral blood, taken in a trial of Ad26.COV2.S vaccine versus placebo. The clonotype comes from a person between 18 and 60 years old who received the Ad26.COV2.S COVID-19 vaccine or a placebo. The chain links TRBV5-1 to TRBJ2-5, with no clear D. CDR3 sequence: CASSLANTEETQYF. The CDR3, as DNA: TGCGCCAGCAGCTTGGCAAACACAGAAGAGACCCAGTACTTC.